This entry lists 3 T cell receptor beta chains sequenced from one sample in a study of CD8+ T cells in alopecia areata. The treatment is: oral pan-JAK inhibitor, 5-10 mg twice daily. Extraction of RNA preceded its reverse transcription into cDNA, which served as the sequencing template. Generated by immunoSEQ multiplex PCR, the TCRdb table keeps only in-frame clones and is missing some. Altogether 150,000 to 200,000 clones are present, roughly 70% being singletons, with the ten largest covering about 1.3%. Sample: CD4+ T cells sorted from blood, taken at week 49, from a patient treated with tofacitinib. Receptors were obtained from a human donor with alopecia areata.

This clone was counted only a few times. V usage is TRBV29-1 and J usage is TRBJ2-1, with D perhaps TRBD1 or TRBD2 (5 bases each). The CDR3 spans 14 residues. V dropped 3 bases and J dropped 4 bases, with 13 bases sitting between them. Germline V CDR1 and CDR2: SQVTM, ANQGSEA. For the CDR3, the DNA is TGCAGCGTTGACCGGGACGGTCTATACAATGAGCAGTTCTTC. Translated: CSVDRDGLYNEQFF.

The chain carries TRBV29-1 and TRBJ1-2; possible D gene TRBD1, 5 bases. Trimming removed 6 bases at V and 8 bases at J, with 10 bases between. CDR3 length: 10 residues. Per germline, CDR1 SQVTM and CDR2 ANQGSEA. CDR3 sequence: CSVGEVGYTF. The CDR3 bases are TGCAGCGTGGGGGAGGTCGGCTACACCTTC.

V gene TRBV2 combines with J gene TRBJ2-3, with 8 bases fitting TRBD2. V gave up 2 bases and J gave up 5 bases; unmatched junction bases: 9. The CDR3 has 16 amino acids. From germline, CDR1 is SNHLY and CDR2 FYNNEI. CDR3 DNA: TGTGCCAGCAGTGAAAGGAGGGGACTAGTGGGAGATACGCAGTATTTT. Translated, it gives CASSERRGLVGDTQYF.